This T cell receptor (beta chain) was identified in a study of CD8 T cells in ankylosing spondylitis. This clonotype appeared a few times. Its antigen is undetermined. One end of the junction varies from germline; a read error may be responsible. TCRdb passed the 5' RACE reads through MiXCR, listing each CDR3 protein once. The sample has 350,000 or so distinct CDR3 sequences, about 15% seen once; the top ten hold about 1%. Study-wide results and caveats: A TCR beta motif made of about 8 highly homologous variants seemed typical of ankylosing spondylitis blood.

Germline V gene lookup returns CDR1 LNHDA and CDR2 SQIVND (reference sequence). This CDR3 comprises 10 residues. Material for sequencing was blood, either unsorted or a sorted T cell fraction (not recorded which). This receptor was identified in a male donor with ankylosing spondylitis or in good health (not recorded which). The chain recombines TRBV19 with TRBJ1-1, with a possible D match to TRBD1 (5 bases). Written as DNA, the CDR3 is TGTGCCAGTAGGGGGACTGGAGCTTTCTTT. It is translated as CASRGTGAFF.